The clone carrying this TCR beta chain was detected only a few times. One base away lies a much larger clone, so this may be a sequencing read error. Breast cancer patients provided tissue from their axillary draining lymph nodes. The CDR3 has 13 residues. The germline V gene has CDR1 DFQATT and CDR2 SNEGSKA (reference sequence). TCRdb re-derived calls from the multiplex PCR reads in MiXCR, one entry per CDR3 protein. The table shows about 180,000 distinct CDR3 sequences, with roughly a third occurring only once. This entry comes from a study of breast tumors, draining lymph nodes, adjacent tissues. This receptor was obtained from a female donor with breast cancer. Some clones in this sample may be carry-over from other donors' samples. Sequenced: axillary lymph node tissue. This rearrangement joins TRBV20-1 to TRBJ2-7, with D perhaps assigned TRBD1 or TRBD2 (6 bases each). CDR3 bases: TGCAGTGCAAAACGGGGGCAATCCTACGCGCAGTACTTC. Protein sequence: CSAKRGQSYAQYF.